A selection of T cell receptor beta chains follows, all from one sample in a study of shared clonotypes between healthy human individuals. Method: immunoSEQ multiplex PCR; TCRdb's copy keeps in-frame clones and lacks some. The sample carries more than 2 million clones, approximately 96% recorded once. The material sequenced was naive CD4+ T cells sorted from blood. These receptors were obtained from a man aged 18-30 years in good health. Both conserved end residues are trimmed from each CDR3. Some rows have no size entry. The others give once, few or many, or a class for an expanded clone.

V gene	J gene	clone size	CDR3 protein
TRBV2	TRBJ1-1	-	ASLQGVDTEAF
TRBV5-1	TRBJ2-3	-	ASSRQGGTDTQY
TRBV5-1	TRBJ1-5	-	ASSSTGGNQPQH
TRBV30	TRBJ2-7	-	AWRGDKYYEQY
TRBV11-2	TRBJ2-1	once	ASSPRGTGDEQF
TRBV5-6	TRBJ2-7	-	ASSRRTGVFSYEQY
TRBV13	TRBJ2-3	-	ASSLGRGVQDTQY
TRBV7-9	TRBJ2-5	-	ASSQQAETQY
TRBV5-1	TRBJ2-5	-	ASSPSGLQETQY
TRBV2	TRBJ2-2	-	ASSEDSRNTGELF
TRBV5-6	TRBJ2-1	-	ASSLAGTSGVDEQF
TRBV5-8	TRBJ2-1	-	ASSRRIALRINEQF
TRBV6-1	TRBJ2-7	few	ASSGPSEGRGVPPYEQY
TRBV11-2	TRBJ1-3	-	ASSLDRQAGNTIY
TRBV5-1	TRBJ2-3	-	ASTGLGGTDTQY
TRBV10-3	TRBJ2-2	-	AIRDNAGELF
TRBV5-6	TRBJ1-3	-	ASSFPGAGNTIY
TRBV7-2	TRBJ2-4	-	ASSLGPENIQY
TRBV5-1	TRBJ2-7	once	ASSLAGATYEQY
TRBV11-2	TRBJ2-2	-	ASSPTGGALFGELF
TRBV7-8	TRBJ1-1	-	ASSFFRETEAF
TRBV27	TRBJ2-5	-	ASSGVGGLEETQY